A selection of T cell receptor beta chains follows, all from one sample in a study of STAT3 mutations in large granular lymphocyte leukemia. Only in-frame clones appear in the TCRdb table, and some are missing; sequencing was by immunoSEQ multiplex PCR. The sample lists approximately 25,000 clones; about 94% were seen once. Sequences were obtained from peripheral blood mononuclear cells. The source of these receptors is a man aged 40-49 years with T-cell large granular lymphocyte leukemia. Some clones in this sample may be carry-over from other donors' samples. CDR3s include the opening cysteine and the closing phenylalanine or tryptophan. Fields, in order: CDR3 length, V gene, clone size, D gene, J gene, CDR3 protein. D genes are given only for firm matches. A clone size is listed for some rows: how often the clone was seen (once, few, many), or a class if it is expanded.

length: 12; V: TRBV10-3; size: NA; D: NA; J: TRBJ2-5; CDR3: CATSTAEETQYF
length: 13; V: TRBV7-8; size: medium-sized; D: NA; J: TRBJ2-7; CDR3: CASSAGVAAEQYF
length: 11; V: TRBV20-1; size: once; D: NA; J: TRBJ1-6; CDR3: CSAKGGGTLHF
length: 14; V: TRBV7-3; size: NA; D: TRBD1; J: TRBJ1-2; CDR3: CASSSQGTNYGYTF
length: 13; V: TRBV7-2; size: NA; D: TRBD1; J: TRBJ2-2; CDR3: CASRSQGIGELFF
length: 16; V: TRBV5-6; size: NA; D: NA; J: TRBJ2-3; CDR3: CASSWRGQGITDTQYF
length: 11; V: TRBV5-1; size: NA; D: NA; J: TRBJ2-7; CDR3: CASGSEYEQYF
length: 15; V: TRBV5-4; size: NA; D: TRBD1; J: TRBJ2-7; CDR3: CASSSNRGPYYEQYF
length: 16; V: TRBV15; size: few; D: NA; J: TRBJ1-5; CDR3: CATSRTGHELSQPQHF
length: 13; V: TRBV6-5; size: NA; D: NA; J: TRBJ1-2; CDR3: CASSWGGGYGYTF
length: 14; V: TRBV5-1; size: NA; D: NA; J: TRBJ2-7; CDR3: CASSAGDTGGEQYF
length: 16; V: TRBV6-6; size: NA; D: TRBD2; J: TRBJ2-3; CDR3: CASISGLAGDTDTQYF
length: 17; V: TRBV15; size: NA; D: TRBD1; J: TRBJ2-1; CDR3: CATSRVGGQGFYNEQFF
length: 16; V: TRBV5-4; size: NA; D: TRBD2; J: TRBJ2-7; CDR3: CASSLGLAGGRYEQYF
length: 16; V: TRBV6-5; size: NA; D: NA; J: TRBJ2-6; CDR3: CASSYSRRAGANVLTF
length: 14; V: TRBV9; size: NA; D: NA; J: TRBJ2-5; CDR3: CASSVMGTQETQYF
length: 14; V: TRBV5-1; size: once; D: NA; J: TRBJ1-1; CDR3: CASSLGGNGAEAFF
length: 14; V: TRBV10-3; size: NA; D: TRBD1; J: TRBJ2-1; CDR3: CAITLGQGRNEQFF
length: 15; V: TRBV10-3; size: few; D: TRBD1; J: TRBJ1-1; CDR3: CAISDQGTGGTEAFF
length: 14; V: TRBV19; size: NA; D: NA; J: TRBJ2-7; CDR3: CASSPGTADYEQYF
length: 14; V: TRBV4-3; size: NA; D: NA; J: TRBJ2-6; CDR3: CASSLHSGANVLTF
length: 16; V: TRBV25-1; size: once; D: NA; J: TRBJ1-2; CDR3: CASSDMVQGGVDGYTF
length: 15; V: TRBV30; size: NA; D: TRBD1; J: TRBJ1-5; CDR3: CAWRQQGGVNQPQHF
length: 13; V: TRBV5-4; size: NA; D: NA; J: TRBJ2-7; CDR3: CASSEDSSYEQYF
length: 16; V: TRBV4-2; size: NA; D: NA; J: TRBJ2-2; CDR3: CASSQDSGSGTGELFF
length: 13; V: TRBV6-5; size: few; D: NA; J: TRBJ2-7; CDR3: CAMPDTWSVEQYF
length: 15; V: TRBV29-1; size: NA; D: NA; J: TRBJ2-7; CDR3: CSVEGTGTAGYEQYF
length: 13; V: TRBV2; size: NA; D: NA; J: TRBJ2-7; CDR3: CASRPGQSYEQYF
length: 16; V: TRBV9; size: few; D: NA; J: TRBJ1-3; CDR3: CASSPGQLTSGNTIYF
length: 17; V: TRBV19; size: NA; D: TRBD1; J: TRBJ1-1; CDR3: CASSIKGAGAFNTEAFF
length: 15; V: TRBV6-6; size: NA; D: NA; J: TRBJ1-5; CDR3: CASSYLGAGAQPQHF
length: 14; V: TRBV7-2; size: NA; D: TRBD2; J: TRBJ2-3; CDR3: CASSRTRTADTQYF